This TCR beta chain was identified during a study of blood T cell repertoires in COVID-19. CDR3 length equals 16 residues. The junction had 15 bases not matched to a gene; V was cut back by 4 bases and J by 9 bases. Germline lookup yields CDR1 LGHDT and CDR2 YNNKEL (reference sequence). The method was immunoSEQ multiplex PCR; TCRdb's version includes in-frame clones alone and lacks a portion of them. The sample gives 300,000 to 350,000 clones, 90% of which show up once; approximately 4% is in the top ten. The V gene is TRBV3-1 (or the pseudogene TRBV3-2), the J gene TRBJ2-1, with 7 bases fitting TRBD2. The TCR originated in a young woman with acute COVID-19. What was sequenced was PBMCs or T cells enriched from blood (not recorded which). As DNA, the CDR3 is TGTGCCAGCAGCCGATTCCTAGAGGGAGGGCCCCCTGAGCAGTTCTTC. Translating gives CASSRFLEGGPPEQFF.